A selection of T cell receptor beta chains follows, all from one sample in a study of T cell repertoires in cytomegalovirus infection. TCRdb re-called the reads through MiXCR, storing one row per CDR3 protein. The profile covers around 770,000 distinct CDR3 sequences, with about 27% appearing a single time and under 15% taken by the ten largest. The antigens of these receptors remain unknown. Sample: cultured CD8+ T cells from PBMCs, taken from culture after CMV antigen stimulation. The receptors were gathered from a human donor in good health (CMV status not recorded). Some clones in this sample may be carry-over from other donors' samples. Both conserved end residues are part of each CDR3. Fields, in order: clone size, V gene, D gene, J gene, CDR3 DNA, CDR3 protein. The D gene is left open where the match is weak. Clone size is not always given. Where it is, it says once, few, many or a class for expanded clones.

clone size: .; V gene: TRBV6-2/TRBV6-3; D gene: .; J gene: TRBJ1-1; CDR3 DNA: TGTGCCAGCAGTTCCGACTCTGGTGAAGCTTTCTTT; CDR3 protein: CASSSDSGEAFF
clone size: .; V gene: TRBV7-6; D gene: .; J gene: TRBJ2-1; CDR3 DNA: TGTGCCAGCAGCTTAGCGCTGGGGAGACCCAATGAGCAGTTCTTC; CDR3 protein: CASSLALGRPNEQFF
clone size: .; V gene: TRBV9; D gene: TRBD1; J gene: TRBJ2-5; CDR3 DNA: TGTGCCAGCAGCGTAAGGACAGGCCCCCAAGAGACCCAGTACTTC; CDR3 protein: CASSVRTGPQETQYF
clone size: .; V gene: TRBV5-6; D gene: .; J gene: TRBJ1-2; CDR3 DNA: TGTGCCAGCAGCTTGGCCGGCTATAGGGGGGGCGTCTATGGCTACACCTTC; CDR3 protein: CASSLAGYRGGVYGYTF
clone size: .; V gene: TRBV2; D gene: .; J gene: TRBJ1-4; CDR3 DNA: TGTGCCAGCAGTGAATGGACTGATGAAAAACTGTTTTTT; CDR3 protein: CASSEWTDEKLFF
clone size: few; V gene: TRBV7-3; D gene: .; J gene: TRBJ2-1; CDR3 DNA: TGTGCCAGCAGCTCCACGCACAATGAGCAGTTCTTC; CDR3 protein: CASSSTHNEQFF
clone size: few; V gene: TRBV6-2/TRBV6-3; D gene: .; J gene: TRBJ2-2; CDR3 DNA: TGTGCCAGCAGTTTTTCCCCTCATGGAGGAGATGGCACCGGGGAGCTGTTTTTT; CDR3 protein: CASSFSPHGGDGTGELFF
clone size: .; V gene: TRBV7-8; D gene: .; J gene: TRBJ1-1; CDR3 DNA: TGTGCCAGCAGCTTCTCCGGGACACCCGCAGCAAGTGAAGCTTTCTTT; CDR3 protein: CASSFSGTPAASEAFF
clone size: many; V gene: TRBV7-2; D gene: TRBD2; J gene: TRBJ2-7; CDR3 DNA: TGTGCCAGCAGCTTATTCAGAGTTTCTCCCTCTAATAGCGGGCGATCCTACGAGCAGTACTTC; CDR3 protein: CASSLFRVSPSNSGRSYEQYF
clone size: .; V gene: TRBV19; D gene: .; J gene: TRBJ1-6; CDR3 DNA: TGTGCCAGTACATTAAGGGTATCCTATAATTCACCCCTCCACTTT; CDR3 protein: CASTLRVSYNSPLHF
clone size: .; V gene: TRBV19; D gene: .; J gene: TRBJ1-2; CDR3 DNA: TGTGCCAGTAGTATTAACAGCGGTTCGGGGCGGACTAACTATGGCTACACCTTC; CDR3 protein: CASSINSGSGRTNYGYTF
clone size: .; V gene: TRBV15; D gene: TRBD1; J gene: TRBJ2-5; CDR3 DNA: TGTGCCACCAGCAGAGAGACAGGGCAAGAGACCCAGTACTTC; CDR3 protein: CATSRETGQETQYF
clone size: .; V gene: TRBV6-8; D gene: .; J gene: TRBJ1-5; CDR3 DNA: TGTGCCAGCAGGGGTTACTATAGCAATCAGCCCCAGCATTTT; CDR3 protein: CASRGYYSNQPQHF
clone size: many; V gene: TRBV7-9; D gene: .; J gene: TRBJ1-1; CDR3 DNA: TGTGCCAGCAGCCCCCCTGGTGGGGCAAACACTGAAGCTTTCTTT; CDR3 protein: CASSPPGGANTEAFF
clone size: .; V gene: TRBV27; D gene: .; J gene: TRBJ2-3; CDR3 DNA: TGTGCCAGCAGCCCTTCCGGGGGATCAGATACGCAGTATTTT; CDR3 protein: CASSPSGGSDTQYF
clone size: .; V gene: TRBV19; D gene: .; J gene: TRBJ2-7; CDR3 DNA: TGTGCCAGTCGGGGTCGGGCATTCTACGAGCAGTACTTC; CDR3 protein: CASRGRAFYEQYF
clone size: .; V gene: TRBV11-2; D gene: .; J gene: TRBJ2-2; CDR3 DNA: TGTGCCAGCAGCCCTCCGGACAGCTACACCGGGGAGCTGTTTTTT; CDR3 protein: CASSPPDSYTGELFF
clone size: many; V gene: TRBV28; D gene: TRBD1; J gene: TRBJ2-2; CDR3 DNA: TGTGCCAGCAGTTTTTATCAATTGGACAGGATGATCACCGGGGAGCTGTTTTTT; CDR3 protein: CASSFYQLDRMITGELFF
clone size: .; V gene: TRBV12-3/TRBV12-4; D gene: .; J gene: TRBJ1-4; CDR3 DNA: TGTGCCAGCAGTTTAGTGGCTAATGAAAAACTGTTTTTT; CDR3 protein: CASSLVANEKLFF
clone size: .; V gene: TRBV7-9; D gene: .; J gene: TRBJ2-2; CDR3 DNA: TGTGCCAGCAGCCCGACTACCACGAACACCGGGGAGCTGTTTTTT; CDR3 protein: CASSPTTTNTGELFF
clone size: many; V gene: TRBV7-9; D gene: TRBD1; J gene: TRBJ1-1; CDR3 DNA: TGTGCCAGCAGCTTAGGAGGACAGGGCCGAGGGACTGAAGCTTTCTTT; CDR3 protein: CASSLGGQGRGTEAFF
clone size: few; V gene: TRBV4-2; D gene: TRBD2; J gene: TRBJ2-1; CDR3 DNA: TGTGCCAGCTCGTACGGGGACTATCTCGATGAGCAGTTCTTC; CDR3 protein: CASSYGDYLDEQFF
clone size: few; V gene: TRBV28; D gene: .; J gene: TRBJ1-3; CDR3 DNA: TGTGCCAGCAGTTTACACCGGGACTCTGGAAACACCATATATTTT; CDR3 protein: CASSLHRDSGNTIYF
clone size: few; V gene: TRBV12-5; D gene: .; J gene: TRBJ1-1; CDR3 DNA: TGTGCTAGTGGTTCTTCAGACAGAAGGACTGAAGCTTTCTTT; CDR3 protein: CASGSSDRRTEAFF
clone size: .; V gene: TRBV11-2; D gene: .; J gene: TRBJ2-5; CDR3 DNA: TGTGCCAGCAGCTCGGAAGAGAGGACCCAGTACTTC; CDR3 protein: CASSSEERTQYF
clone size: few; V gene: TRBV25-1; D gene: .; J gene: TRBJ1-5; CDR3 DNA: TGTGCCAGCGGGGGCACCAGCAATCAGCCCCAGCATTTT; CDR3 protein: CASGGTSNQPQHF
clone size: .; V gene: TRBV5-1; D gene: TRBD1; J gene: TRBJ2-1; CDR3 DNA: TGCGCCAGCAGCTTCCGGAAGACAGGGGGCGCAGACAATGAGCAGTTCTTC; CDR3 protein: CASSFRKTGGADNEQFF
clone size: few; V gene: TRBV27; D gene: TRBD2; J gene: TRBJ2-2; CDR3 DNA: TGTGCCAGCAATGGACTAGCGGGGGGCTCCACCGGGGAGCTGTTTTTT; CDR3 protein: CASNGLAGGSTGELFF
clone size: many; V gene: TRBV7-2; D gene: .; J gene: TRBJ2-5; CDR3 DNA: TGTGCCAGCAGCTTAGTAGAGGACAACCCTCAATGGGAGACCCAGTACTTC; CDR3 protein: CASSLVEDNPQWETQYF
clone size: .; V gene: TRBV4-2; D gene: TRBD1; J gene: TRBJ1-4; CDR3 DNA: TGTGCCAGCAGCCAAGAGGTGACAGGGTCAGATTTGCCGACAAATGAAAAACTGTTTTTT; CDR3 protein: CASSQEVTGSDLPTNEKLFF
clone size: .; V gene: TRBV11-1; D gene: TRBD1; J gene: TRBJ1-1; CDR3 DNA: TGTGCCAGCAGCTTTGGGCCGGGGCTCAGGGGGACTGAAGCTTTCTTT; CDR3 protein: CASSFGPGLRGTEAFF
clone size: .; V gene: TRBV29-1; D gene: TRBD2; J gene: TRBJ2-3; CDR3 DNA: TGCAGCGTCCGGACTAGCGTGGCTCCCACAGATACGCAGTATTTT; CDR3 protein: CSVRTSVAPTDTQYF
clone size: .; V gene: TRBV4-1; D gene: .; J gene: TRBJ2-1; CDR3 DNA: TGCGCCAGCAGCCAAGCCCCAGGGAAGAGCTCCTACAATGAGCAGTTCTTC; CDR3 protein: CASSQAPGKSSYNEQFF
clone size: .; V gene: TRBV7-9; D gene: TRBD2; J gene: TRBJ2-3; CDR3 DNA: TGTGCCAGCAGCTTCCTAACTAGCGGGAGAGATACGCAGTATTTT; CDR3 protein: CASSFLTSGRDTQYF
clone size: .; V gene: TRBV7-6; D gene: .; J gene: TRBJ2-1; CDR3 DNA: TGTGCCAGCCATTTAACACCTAGCTCCTACAATGAGCAGTTCTTC; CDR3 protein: CASHLTPSSYNEQFF
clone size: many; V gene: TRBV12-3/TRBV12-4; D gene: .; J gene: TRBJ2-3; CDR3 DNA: TGTGCCAGCAGTTTGTACGGGGCTAGCACAGATACGCAGTATTTT; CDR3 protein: CASSLYGASTDTQYF
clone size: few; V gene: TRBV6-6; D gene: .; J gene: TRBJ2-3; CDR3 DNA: TGTGCCAGCCACCCACTTAGCACAGATACGCAGTATTTT; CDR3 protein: CASHPLSTDTQYF
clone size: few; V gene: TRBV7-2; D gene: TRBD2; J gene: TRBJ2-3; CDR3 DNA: TGTGCCAGCAGCACTAGGACTAGCGGGGGGGCCACTAGCACAGATACGCAGTATTTT; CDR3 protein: CASSTRTSGGATSTDTQYF
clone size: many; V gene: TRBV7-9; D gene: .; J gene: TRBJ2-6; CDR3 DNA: TGTGCCATTCGGGGGCCTGGGGCCAACGTCCTGACTTTC; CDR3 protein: CAIRGPGANVLTF
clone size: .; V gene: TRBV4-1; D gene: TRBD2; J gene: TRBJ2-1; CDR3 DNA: TGCGCCAGCAGCCAATTTACTAGCGGCGATTTAGATGAGCAGTTCTTC; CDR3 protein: CASSQFTSGDLDEQFF
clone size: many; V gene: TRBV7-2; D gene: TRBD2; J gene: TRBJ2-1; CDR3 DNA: TGTGCCAGCAGCTTAACCTCTGGACTAGCGGGGGGCTTAATGAGCTCCTACAATGAGCAGTTCTTC; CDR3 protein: CASSLTSGLAGGLMSSYNEQFF
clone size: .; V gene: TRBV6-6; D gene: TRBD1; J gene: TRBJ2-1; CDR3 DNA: TGTGCCAGCAGGGACAGGGGGCTCTCCCTTAATGAGCAGTTCTTC; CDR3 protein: CASRDRGLSLNEQFF
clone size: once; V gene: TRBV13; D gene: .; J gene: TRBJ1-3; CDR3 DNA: TGTGCCAGCAGCTCGCGGAGCTCTGGAAACACCATATATTTT; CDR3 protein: CASSSRSSGNTIYF
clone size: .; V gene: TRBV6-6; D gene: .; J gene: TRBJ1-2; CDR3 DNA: TGTGCCAGCAGCCCAGACAGGAGGGGCCTTGGCTACACCTTC; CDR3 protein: CASSPDRRGLGYTF
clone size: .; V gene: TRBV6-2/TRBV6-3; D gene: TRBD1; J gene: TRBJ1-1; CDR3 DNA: TGTGCCAGCAGTTACCGGACAGGGGGCGTTGAAGCTTTCTTT; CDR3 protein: CASSYRTGGVEAFF
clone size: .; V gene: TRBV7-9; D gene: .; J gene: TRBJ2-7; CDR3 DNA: TGTGCCAGCAGCTTAGCGGATATCGAGCAGTACTTC; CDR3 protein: CASSLADIEQYF
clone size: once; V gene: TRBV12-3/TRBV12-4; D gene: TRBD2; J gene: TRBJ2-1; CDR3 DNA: TGTGCCAGCACCCTAAGGTTCGGGGGGGGTGAGCAGTTCTTC; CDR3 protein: CASTLRFGGGEQFF
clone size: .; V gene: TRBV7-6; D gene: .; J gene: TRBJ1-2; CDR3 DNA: TGTGCCAGCAGCTTAGACGGAGGGAGTAACTATGGCTACACCTTC; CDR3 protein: CASSLDGGSNYGYTF
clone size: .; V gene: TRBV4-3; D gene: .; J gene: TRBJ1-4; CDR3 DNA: TGCGCCAGCAGCCCGCTATCAACTAATGAAAAACTGTTTTTT; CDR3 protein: CASSPLSTNEKLFF
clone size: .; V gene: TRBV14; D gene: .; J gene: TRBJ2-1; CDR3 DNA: TGTGCCAGTAGCCAAGTTCTCGGAAGGAATAGGGGTGAGCAGTTCTTC; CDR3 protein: CASSQVLGRNRGEQFF
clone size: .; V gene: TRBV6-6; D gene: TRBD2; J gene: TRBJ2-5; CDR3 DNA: TGTGCCAGCAGGCGGGGGGGCATGGAGACCCAGTACTTC; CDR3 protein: CASRRGGMETQYF